This is a list of T cell receptor beta chains from one sample in a study of control samples from healthy donors and cancer patients. Profiled with immunoSEQ multiplex PCR; TCRdb holds only in-frame clones, not every one. The sample holds about 59,000 clones; roughly nine tenths are singletons and the top ten take around 1.7%. Source material: PBMCs. Every receptor here comes from a man between 40 and 49 years old with colorectal cancer. Each CDR3 is given with its conserved first and last residue. A D gene is named only where the DNA matches it firmly. A clone size is listed for some rows: how often the clone was seen (once, few, many), or a class if it is expanded.

J gene: TRBJ2-5; V gene: TRBV12-3/TRBV12-4; clone size: NA; D gene: NA; CDR3 protein: CASSPNSETQYF; CDR3 DNA: TGTGCCAGCAGCCCGAACTCGGAGACCCAGTACTTC
J gene: TRBJ2-1; V gene: TRBV4-3; clone size: NA; D gene: TRBD2; CDR3 protein: CASSPAGNEQFF; CDR3 DNA: TGCGCCAGCAGCCCAGCGGGGAATGAGCAGTTCTTC
J gene: TRBJ2-5; V gene: TRBV27; clone size: NA; D gene: TRBD2; CDR3 protein: CASSPAGAGVEETQYF; CDR3 DNA: TGTGCCAGCAGTCCCGCCGGTGCGGGGGTAGAAGAGACCCAGTACTTC
J gene: TRBJ1-3; V gene: TRBV5-1; clone size: NA; D gene: NA; CDR3 protein: CASSSAWGSGNTIYF; CDR3 DNA: TGCGCCAGCAGCTCAGCCTGGGGGTCTGGAAACACCATATATTTT
J gene: TRBJ2-7; V gene: TRBV2; clone size: NA; D gene: TRBD1; CDR3 protein: CASSRQGGAYEQYF; CDR3 DNA: TGTGCCAGCAGCCGACAGGGGGGGGCCTACGAGCAGTACTTC
J gene: TRBJ2-4; V gene: TRBV21-1; clone size: once; D gene: NA; CDR3 protein: CVGGLAKNIQYF; CDR3 DNA: TGTGTCGGTGGACTAGCCAAAAACATTCAGTACTTC
J gene: TRBJ2-5; V gene: TRBV4-1; clone size: NA; D gene: TRBD1; CDR3 protein: CASSQQGQGGLLETQYF; CDR3 DNA: TGCGCCAGCAGCCAACAAGGACAGGGTGGTCTGTTAGAGACCCAGTACTTC
J gene: TRBJ2-5; V gene: TRBV11-2; clone size: NA; D gene: NA; CDR3 protein: CASSLDRASSGETQYF; CDR3 DNA: TGTGCCAGCAGCTTAGATCGGGCTAGTTCTGGGGAGACCCAGTACTTC
J gene: TRBJ1-5; V gene: TRBV19; clone size: NA; D gene: NA; CDR3 protein: CASSPGAWQPQHF; CDR3 DNA: TGTGCCAGTAGTCCAGGGGCGTGGCAGCCCCAGCATTTT
J gene: TRBJ2-1; V gene: TRBV15; clone size: NA; D gene: NA; CDR3 protein: CATSRAPGQRNEQFF; CDR3 DNA: TGTGCCACCAGCAGAGCGCCGGGACAAAGGAATGAGCAGTTCTTC
J gene: TRBJ1-1; V gene: TRBV5-1; clone size: NA; D gene: NA; CDR3 protein: CASSLEPPSTEAFF; CDR3 DNA: TGCGCCAGCAGCTTGGAGCCCCCGAGTACTGAAGCTTTCTTT
J gene: TRBJ1-2; V gene: TRBV3-1/TRBV3-2; clone size: NA; D gene: TRBD1; CDR3 protein: CASSQDRTGRYGYTF; CDR3 DNA: TGTGCCAGCAGCCAAGATCGGACAGGACGCTATGGCTACACCTTC
J gene: TRBJ2-1; V gene: TRBV21-1; clone size: once; D gene: NA; CDR3 protein: CASSRFDSVVAGAYNEQFF; CDR3 DNA: TGTGCCAGCAGCAGGTTTGATTCGGTTGTGGCGGGGGCCTACAATGAGCAGTTCTTC
J gene: TRBJ2-7; V gene: TRBV19; clone size: NA; D gene: NA; CDR3 protein: CASSALGREISEQYF; CDR3 DNA: TGTGCCAGTAGTGCGTTGGGTAGGGAGATCTCCGAGCAGTACTTC
J gene: TRBJ2-5; V gene: TRBV5-6; clone size: NA; D gene: NA; CDR3 protein: CASSLAQETQYF; CDR3 DNA: TGTGCCAGCAGCTTGGCCCAAGAGACCCAGTACTTC
J gene: TRBJ2-7; V gene: TRBV29-1; clone size: NA; D gene: NA; CDR3 protein: CSVEASYEQYF; CDR3 DNA: TGCAGCGTTGAGGCGAGCTACGAGCAGTACTTC
J gene: TRBJ2-3; V gene: TRBV21-1; clone size: NA; D gene: NA; CDR3 protein: CASSSRTSGGATDTQYF; CDR3 DNA: TGTGCCAGCAGCTCCAGGACTAGCGGGGGGGCAACAGATACGCAGTATTTT
J gene: TRBJ1-4; V gene: TRBV27; clone size: once; D gene: TRBD1; CDR3 protein: CASSSRQGTGGEKLFF; CDR3 DNA: TGTGCCAGCAGTTCCCGTCAAGGGACAGGGGGTGAAAAACTGTTTTTT
J gene: TRBJ2-1; V gene: TRBV3-1/TRBV3-2; clone size: NA; D gene: NA; CDR3 protein: CASSQRGYNEQFF; CDR3 DNA: TGTGCCAGCAGCCAACGGGGCTACAATGAGCAGTTCTTC
J gene: TRBJ2-1; V gene: TRBV2; clone size: NA; D gene: TRBD2; CDR3 protein: CASLAGGSYNEQFF; CDR3 DNA: TGTGCCAGCTTAGCGGGGGGCTCCTACAATGAGCAGTTCTTC
J gene: TRBJ2-7; V gene: TRBV30; clone size: NA; D gene: NA; CDR3 protein: CAWNKGEYEQYF; CDR3 DNA: TGTGCCTGGAATAAGGGGGAGTACGAGCAGTACTTC
J gene: TRBJ1-1; V gene: TRBV6-5; clone size: NA; D gene: NA; CDR3 protein: CASSYIQGRNTEAFF; CDR3 DNA: TGTGCCAGCAGTTACATACAGGGTAGGAACACTGAAGCTTTCTTT